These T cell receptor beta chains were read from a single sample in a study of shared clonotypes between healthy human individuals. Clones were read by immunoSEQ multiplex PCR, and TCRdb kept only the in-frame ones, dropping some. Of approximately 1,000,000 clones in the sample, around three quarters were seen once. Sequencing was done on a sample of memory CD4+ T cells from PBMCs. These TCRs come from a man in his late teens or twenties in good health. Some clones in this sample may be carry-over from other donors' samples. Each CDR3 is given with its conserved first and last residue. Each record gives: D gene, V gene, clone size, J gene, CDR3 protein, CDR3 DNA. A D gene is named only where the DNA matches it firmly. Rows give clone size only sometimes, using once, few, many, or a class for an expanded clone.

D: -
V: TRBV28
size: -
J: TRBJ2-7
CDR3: CASSLPGTPAPEQYF
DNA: TGTGCCAGCAGTTTACCTGGGACTCCCGCACCCGAGCAGTACTTC

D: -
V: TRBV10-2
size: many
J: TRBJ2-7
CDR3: CASSESLARSYEQYF
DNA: TGCGCCAGCAGTGAGTCTCTGGCCAGATCCTACGAGCAGTACTTC

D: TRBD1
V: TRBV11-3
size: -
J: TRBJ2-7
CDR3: CASSRQGAVFEQYF
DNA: TGTGCCAGCAGCCGACAGGGGGCGGTCTTCGAGCAGTACTTC

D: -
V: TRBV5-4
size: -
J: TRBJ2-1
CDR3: CASSPTGGTYNEQFF
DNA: TGTGCCAGCAGTCCGACGGGGGGCACCTACAATGAGCAGTTCTTC

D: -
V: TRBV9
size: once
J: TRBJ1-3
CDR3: CASSQPGTLGNTIYF
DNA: TGTGCCAGCAGCCAGCCTGGGACATTGGGAAACACCATATATTTT

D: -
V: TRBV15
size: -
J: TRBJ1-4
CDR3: CATSRGPDVLNEKLFF
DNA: TGTGCCACCAGCAGAGGGCCAGACGTATTAAATGAAAAACTGTTTTTT

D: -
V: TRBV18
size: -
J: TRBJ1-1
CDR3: CASSPPGATEAFF
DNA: TGTGCCAGCTCACCACCGGGGGCAACTGAAGCTTTCTTT

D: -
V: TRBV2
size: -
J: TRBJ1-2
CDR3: CASSRRQDYGYTF
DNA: TGTGCCAGCAGTCGAAGGCAGGACTATGGCTACACCTTC

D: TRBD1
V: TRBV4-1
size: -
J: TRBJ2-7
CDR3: CASSPIGTGVYEQYF
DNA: TGCGCCAGCAGCCCGATAGGGACAGGGGTCTACGAGCAGTACTTC

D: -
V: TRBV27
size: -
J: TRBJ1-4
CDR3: CASSGNRETNEKLFF
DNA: TGTGCCAGCAGTGGAAACAGGGAAACTAATGAAAAACTGTTTTTT

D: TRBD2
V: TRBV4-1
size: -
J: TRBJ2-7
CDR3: CASSQDRAGASYEQYF
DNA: TGCGCCAGCAGCCAAGATAGAGCGGGAGCTTCCTACGAGCAGTACTTC

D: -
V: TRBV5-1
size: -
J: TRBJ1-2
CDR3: CASSPQDYGYTF
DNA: TGCGCCAGCAGCCCGCAAGACTATGGCTACACCTTC

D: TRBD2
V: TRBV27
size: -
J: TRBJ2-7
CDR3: CASSLYTSGTYEQYF
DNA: TGTGCCAGCAGTTTATATACTAGCGGGACCTACGAGCAGTACTTC

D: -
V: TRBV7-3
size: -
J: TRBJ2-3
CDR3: CASSLDSGDTDTQYF
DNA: TGTGCCAGCAGCTTAGATTCGGGGGACACAGATACGCAGTATTTT

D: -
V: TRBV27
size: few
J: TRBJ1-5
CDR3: CASSSTPGGRSNQPQHF
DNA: TGTGCCAGCAGTTCAACCCCGGGGGGGCGCAGCAATCAGCCCCAGCATTTT

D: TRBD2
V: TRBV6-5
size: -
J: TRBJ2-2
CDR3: CASSKTSGSYRELFF
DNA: TGTGCCAGCAGTAAGACTAGCGGGAGTTACAGGGAGCTGTTTTTT

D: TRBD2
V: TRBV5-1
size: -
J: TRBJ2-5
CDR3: CASSRAAGGPRETQYF
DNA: TGCGCCAGCAGCCGGGCCGCGGGAGGGCCGCGGGAGACCCAGTACTTC

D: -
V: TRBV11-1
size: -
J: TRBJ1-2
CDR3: CASSSGYYGYTF
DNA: TGTGCCAGCAGCTCAGGGTATTATGGCTACACCTTC

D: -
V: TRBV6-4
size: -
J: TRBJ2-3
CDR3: CASSPRQICTDTQYF
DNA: TGTGCCAGCAGTCCTCGACAGATCTGCACAGATACGCAGTATTTT

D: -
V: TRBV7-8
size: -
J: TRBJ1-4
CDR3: CASSLPGDPVTNEKLFF
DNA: TGTGCCAGCAGCCTGCCGGGCGACCCGGTTACTAATGAAAAACTGTTTTTT

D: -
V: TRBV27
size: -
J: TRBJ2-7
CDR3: CASSLGGAGGYEQYF
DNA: TGTGCCAGCAGTTTAGGCGGGGCTGGGGGCTACGAGCAGTACTTC

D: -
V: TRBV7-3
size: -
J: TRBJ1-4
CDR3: CASSLLGRATNEKLFF
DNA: TGTGCCAGCAGCTTATTGGGTCGGGCAACTAATGAAAAACTGTTTTTT

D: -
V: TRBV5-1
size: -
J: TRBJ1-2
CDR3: CASSTGNYGYTF
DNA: TGCGCCAGCTCTACAGGGAACTATGGCTACACCTTC

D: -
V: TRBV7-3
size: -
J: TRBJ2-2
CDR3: CASSRGDAGELFF
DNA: TGTGCCAGCAGCCGCGGGGACGCCGGGGAGCTGTTTTTT

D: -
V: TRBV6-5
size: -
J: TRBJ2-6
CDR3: CASSRGAGANVLTF
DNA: TGTGCCAGCAGCAGGGGGGCCGGGGCCAACGTCCTGACTTTC

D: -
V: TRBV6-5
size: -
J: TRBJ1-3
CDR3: CASSLDSGNTIYF
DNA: TGTGCCAGCAGTTTGGACAGCGGAAACACCATATATTTT

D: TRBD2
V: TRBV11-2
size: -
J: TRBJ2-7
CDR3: CASSLDRAGGVHEQYF
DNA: TGTGCCAGCAGCTTAGATCGGGCGGGAGGGGTCCACGAGCAGTACTTC

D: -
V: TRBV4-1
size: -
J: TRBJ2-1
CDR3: CASSQDGQGSVNEQFF
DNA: TGCGCCAGCAGCCAAGATGGTCAAGGGAGCGTCAATGAGCAGTTCTTC

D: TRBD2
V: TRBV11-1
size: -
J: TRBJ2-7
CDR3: CASSPVGRGSYEQYF
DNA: TGTGCCAGCAGCCCTGTCGGGAGGGGCTCCTACGAGCAGTACTTC

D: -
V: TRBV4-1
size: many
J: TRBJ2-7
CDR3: CASSQTGTHTYEQYF
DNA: TGCGCCAGCAGCCAAACCGGGACGCATACCTACGAGCAGTACTTC

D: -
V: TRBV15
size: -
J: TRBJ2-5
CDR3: CATSRDHGVGGTQYF
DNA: TGTGCCACCAGCAGAGATCACGGGGTGGGGGGGACCCAGTACTTC

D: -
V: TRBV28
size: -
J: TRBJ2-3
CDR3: CASSSGAGSTDTQYF
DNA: TGTGCCAGCAGTTCCGGGGCCGGCAGCACAGATACGCAGTATTTT

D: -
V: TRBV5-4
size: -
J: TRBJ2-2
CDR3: CASSEGARVSGGELFF
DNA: TGTGCCAGCAGCGAAGGTGCGAGGGTATCAGGCGGGGAGCTGTTTTTT

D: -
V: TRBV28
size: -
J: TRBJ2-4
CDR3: CASSSTVLAKNIQYF
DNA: TGTGCCAGCAGTTCCACCGTACTAGCCAAAAACATTCAGTACTTC

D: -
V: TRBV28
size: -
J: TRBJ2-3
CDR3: CASSTPADTQYF
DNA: TGTGCCAGCAGCACCCCGGCGGATACGCAGTATTTT

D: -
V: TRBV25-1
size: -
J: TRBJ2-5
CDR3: CASSEWRTWEETQYF
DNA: TGTGCCAGCAGTGAATGGAGAACCTGGGAAGAGACCCAGTACTTC

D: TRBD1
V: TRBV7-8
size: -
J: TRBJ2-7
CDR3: CASSLVRDRVYEQYF
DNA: TGTGCCAGCAGCCTCGTTCGGGACAGAGTCTACGAGCAGTACTTC

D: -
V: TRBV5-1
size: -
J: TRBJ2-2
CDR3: CASSLVGGRNHGELFF
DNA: TGCGCCAGCAGCTTGGTCGGGGGGCGAAATCACGGGGAGCTGTTTTTT

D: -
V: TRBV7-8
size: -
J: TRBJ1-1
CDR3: CASSPRSGSNTEAFF
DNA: TGTGCCAGCAGCCCTCGATCGGGGTCTAACACTGAAGCTTTCTTT

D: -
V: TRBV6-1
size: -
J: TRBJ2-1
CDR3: CASSVQEQNEQFF
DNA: TGTGCCAGCAGTGTTCAGGAGCAGAATGAGCAGTTCTTC

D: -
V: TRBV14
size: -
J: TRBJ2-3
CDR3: CASSQAFYTQYF
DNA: TGTGCCAGCAGCCAAGCTTTCTATACGCAGTATTTT